The sequence of this T cell receptor beta chain was determined in a study of Ad26.COV2.S vaccination and SARS-CoV-2 variants. The protocol was immunoSEQ multiplex PCR, while the TCRdb copy is restricted to in-frame clones and leaves out a portion. The sample yields around 320,000 clones, more than 75% seen once. CDR3 size: 14 residues. V gave up 3 bases and J gave up 0 bases, with 6 bases separating them. In germline, CDR1 is LNHDA, CDR2 SQIVND (reference sequence). This clone showed up just a few times. The treatment is: about 20 received Ad26.COV2.S at low or high dose, single or two shots; roughly 5 received placebo; per-sample allocation not given. Samples were taken on day 63 after the first vaccine or placebo injection.

The sequence was collected from a person aged 18-60 years who received the Ad26.COV2.S COVID-19 vaccine or a placebo. This specimen was peripheral blood, taken in a trial of Ad26.COV2.S vaccine versus placebo. The J gene is TRBJ1-3, the V gene TRBV19; D is unclear. In nucleotides, the CDR3 is TGTGCCAGTAGTATTCACAGCTCTGGAAACACCATATATTTT. It codes for CASSIHSSGNTIYF.